These 10 T cell receptor beta chains originate from one sample sequenced in a study of cytomegalovirus exposure and HLA in healthy donors. The PCR ran on 60 Vbeta and 13 Jbeta primers. Assay: immunoSEQ multiplex PCR; the TCRdb copy retains only in-frame clones and omits some. The table has around 120,000 clones, about 74% seen once. Material: PBMCs. Receptors originate from a man aged 25 to 40 in good health and CMV-seronegative.

The genes are TRBV28 and TRBJ1-1; unclear D gene. V was clipped by 7 bases and J by 6 bases, with 12 bases between them. CDR1 is MDHEN and CDR2 is SYDVKM in the germline V gene. This CDR3 spans 12 amino acids. The CDR3 reads CASTSRGAEAFF. As DNA, the CDR3 is TGTGCCAGCACCTCTCGAGGCGCTGAAGCTTTCTTT.

This chain uses TRBV28 with TRBJ2-1; 9 bases are shared with TRBD2. J gave up 12 bases and V 4 bases, and 19 bases lay outside the gene matches. Germline V lookup: CDR1 MDHEN, CDR2 SYDVKM. There are 17 residues in the CDR3. The CDR3 loop is CASSSDTATSGYGGQFF. The DNA of the CDR3 is TGTGCCAGCAGTTCCGATACCGCGACTAGCGGTTACGGTGGGCAGTTCTTC.

The chain is built from TRBV28 and TRBJ1-2; 7 bases align to TRBD1. The J segment lost 4 bases and the V segment lost 8 bases, leaving 1 base of the junction unmatched. The CDR3 is made up of 11 amino acids. CDR1 is MDHEN and CDR2 is SYDVKM in the germline V gene. The CDR3 DNA is TGTGCCAGCGGACAGGCCTATGGCTACACCTTC. It specifies CASGQAYGYTF.

DNA of the CDR3: TGTGCCAGCAGCTCAAACAGGGGCCCCTACAATGAGCAGTTCTTC. It yields the protein CASSSNRGPYNEQFF. The gene calls are TRBV7-2 and TRBJ2-1; TRBD1 agrees at 7 bases. Germline CDR1 reads SGHTA; CDR2 reads FQGNSA. After removal of 4 bases from V and 2 bases from J, the junction contained 5 bases not matched to a gene. This CDR3 is 15 amino acids long.

This clone was counted once. The chain couples TRBV18 to TRBJ2-3; TRBD2 agrees at 9 bases. The V and J ends lost 5 bases and 0 bases, in that order; junction bases with no gene match: 9. The CDR3 consists of 17 residues. CDR1 is KGHSH and CDR2 is LQKENI in the germline V gene. CDR3 loop: CASSSISGGTSTDTQYF. As DNA, the CDR3 is TGTGCCAGCTCATCCATTAGCGGGGGAACTAGCACAGATACGCAGTATTTT.

About this clone: This CDR3 is missing its conserved last phenylalanine or tryptophan, likely due to a read error. The chain employs TRBV7-2 and TRBJ2-7, with 7 bases lining up with TRBD1. CDR3 length: 15 amino acids. Germline V gene sequence: CDR1 SGHTA, CDR2 FQGNSA. The V and J ends lost 0 bases and 4 bases, in that order; junction bases with no gene match: 6. In DNA, the CDR3 is TGTGCCAGCAGCTTAGCGGGACAGAGACAATACGAGCAGTACCTC. It encodes CASSLAGQRQYEQYL.

The J gene is TRBJ2-2, the V gene TRBV30; 7 bases agree with TRBD1. Germline V gene data show CDR1 as GTSNPN and CDR2 as SVGIG (reference sequence). This CDR3 is 20 amino acids long. Trimming at V came to 3 bases and at J to 3 bases, leaving 22 bases not matched to a gene. This CDR3 reads CAWRYPMTGLWGEDTGELFF. The CDR3 DNA is TGTGCCTGGAGATACCCGATGACAGGGTTGTGGGGAGAGGACACCGGGGAGCTGTTTTTT.

The chain recombines TRBV19 with TRBJ2-1; maybe TRBD2 (6 bases). Germline loops: CDR1 LNHDA, CDR2 SQIVND (reference sequence). This CDR3 is 12 amino acids long. V lost 6 bases, J lost 7 bases, and 10 bases lay in between. CDR3 nucleotide sequence: TGTGCCAGTAGCGGGGGTTGGAATGAGCAGTTCTTC. Residues: CASSGGWNEQFF.

The chain joins TRBV7-9 to TRBJ1-5; D gene ambiguous. Germline CDR1 and CDR2: SEHNR and FQNEAQ (reference sequence). This CDR3 region has 15 residues. With 4 bases removed from V and 7 bases from J, the gap between germline ends came to 17 bases. The CDR3 DNA sequence: TGTGCCAGCAGCTCCGGAGAGACCTTCACCCAGCCCCAGCATTTT. This translates into CASSSGETFTQPQHF.

The J gene is TRBJ2-5, the V gene TRBV7-7; the match to TRBD2 covers 7 bases. The germline V gene encodes CDR1 SSHAT and CDR2 FNYEAQ (reference sequence). V gave up 5 bases and J gave up 2 bases; unmatched junction bases: 8. This CDR3 region has 15 residues. The CDR3: CASSQGGGFQETQYF. The CDR3 DNA reads TGTGCCAGCAGCCAGGGCGGGGGATTTCAAGAGACCCAGTACTTC.